Following are 18 T cell receptor beta chains from one sample sequenced in a study of T-cell memory formation after mild COVID-19. TCRdb ran MiXCR on the 5' RACE reads and lists one entry per CDR3 protein. The sample carries 350,000 to 450,000 distinct CDR3 sequences, 20% recorded once. Sequencing was carried out using PBMCs or a T cell subset sorted from them (not recorded which). Receptors originate from an adult woman who had mild COVID-19 (a few samples of this study predate the infection). Cell type and time point are not known.

This chain joins TRBV24-1 and TRBJ2-7; TRBD2 matches 14 bases. The CDR3 has 16 amino acids. Germline loops: CDR1 KGHDR, CDR2 SFDVKD. Trimming at V came to 5 bases and at J to 4 bases, leaving 6 bases not matched to a gene. CDR3 loop: CATSGWTSGRTYEQYF. The CDR3 DNA is TGTGCCACCAGTGGTTGGACTAGCGGGAGGACTTACGAGCAGTACTTC.

This rearrangement joins TRBV20-1 to TRBJ2-1; 7 bases match TRBD2. Unmatched junction bases numbered 8, after V lost 6 bases and J lost 6 bases. This CDR3 contains 13 residues. In germline, CDR1 is DFQATT, CDR2 SNEGSKA (reference sequence). CDR3 loop: CSADSGTTNEQFF. CDR3 in DNA: TGCAGTGCAGATTCCGGGACTACCAATGAGCAGTTCTTC.

A few counts support this clonotype. V is TRBV4-2 and J is TRBJ2-1; TRBD2 matches at 10 bases. Trimming at V came to 0 bases and at J to 8 bases, leaving 10 bases not matched to a gene. The CDR3 covers 17 residues. CDR1 and CDR2 (germline): LGHNA, YNFKEQ. CDR3 DNA sequence: TGTGCCAGCAGCCAAGAGGTACTAGCGGGGTCTTCTCATGAGCAGTTCTTC. Encoded protein: CASSQEVLAGSSHEQFF.

The chain is built from TRBV29-1 and TRBJ1-2, with 8 bases matching TRBD1. The CDR3 totals 13 residues. The trim removed 6 bases at V and 3 bases at J, leaving 6 bases unmatched. Germline V gene data show CDR1 as SQVTM and CDR2 as ANQGSEA. CDR3 amino acids: CSVLDRGHYGYTF. The CDR3 DNA reads as TGCAGCGTGTTAGACAGGGGTCACTATGGCTACACCTTC.

The chain recombines TRBV27 with TRBJ2-7; 9 bases align to TRBD1. Trimming removed 3 bases from V and 7 bases from J; junction bases left unmatched: 10. The CDR3 covers 15 residues. Per the germline V gene, CDR1 is MNHEY and CDR2 is SMNVEV (reference sequence). CDR3 coding DNA: TGTGCCAGCAGTTTGTCCGGGACAGGGATATGGGAGCAGTACTTC. Translated: CASSLSGTGIWEQYF.

The gene calls are TRBV5-1 and TRBJ1-1; TRBD1 might be the D (5 bases). This CDR3 has 15 amino acids. V was clipped by 4 bases and J by 0 bases, with 13 bases between them. The V gene's germline CDR1 is SGHRS and CDR2 YFSETQ. For the CDR3, the DNA is TGCGCCAGCAGCCACGGAGGGGTGATGAACACTGAAGCTTTCTTT. This encodes CASSHGGVMNTEAFF.

Many counts were recorded for this clonotype. The chain links TRBV5-1 to TRBJ2-7; 11 bases map to TRBD1. Germline values: CDR1 SGHRS, CDR2 YFSETQ. The CDR3 is 16 amino acids. Germline trimming cut 3 bases from V and 4 bases from J; bases unmatched to any gene: 9. CDR3 DNA sequence: TGCGCCAGCAGCTGGAAGGACAGGGGGCAGTCTTACGAGCAGTACTTC. It translates to CASSWKDRGQSYEQYF.

The J gene is TRBJ1-6, the V gene TRBV12-3 or TRBV12-4, with TRBD1 identical over 8 bases. The J segment lost 10 bases and the V segment lost 3 bases, leaving 8 bases of the junction unmatched. This CDR3 is built from 15 residues. The CDR3 DNA reads as TGTGCCAGCAGTTTTTTCGGACAGGGAAACTCACCCCTCCACTTT. The encoded protein is CASSFFGQGNSPLHF.

Many counts were recorded for this clonotype. J is TRBJ1-1 and V is TRBV29-1, with D hard to call. Trimming left V 4 bases short and J 0 bases short, with 12 bases between. The CDR3 has 14 amino acids. Germline V gene sequence: CDR1 SQVTM, CDR2 ANQGSEA. Written as DNA, the CDR3 is TGCAGCGTTGTTGAGAGAGGAATGAACACTGAAGCTTTCTTT. Amino acid sequence: CSVVERGMNTEAFF.

This clonotype has just a few counts. The chain recombines TRBV7-8 with TRBJ1-2, with D perhaps matching TRBD1 (6 bases). This CDR3 has 14 residues. The germline CDR1 and CDR2 sequences are SGHVS and FQNEAQ. V lost 5 bases to trimming and J lost 6 bases, with 16 bases between them. DNA of the CDR3: TGTGCCAGCAGCGCAATACAGGGAGATCATGGCTACACCTTC. Protein sequence: CASSAIQGDHGYTF.

This clonotype has just a few counts. V and J are TRBV4-1 and TRBJ2-7; perhaps TRBD2 as D (5 bases). Germline-derived CDR1 and CDR2 are MGHRA and YSYEKL. This CDR3 has 14 residues. Trimming cost V 1 base and J 3 bases, with 10 bases left between them. This CDR3 is CASSQGPRDYEQYF. DNA of the CDR3: TGCGCCAGCAGCCAAGGCCCCCGGGACTACGAGCAGTACTTC.

This clonotype was detected once. The chain employs TRBV19 and TRBJ1-1; D is unresolved. Germline CDR1 is LNHDA and CDR2 is SQIVND (reference sequence). V was trimmed by 9 bases and J by 8 bases, leaving 10 bases between them. This CDR3 spans 10 amino acids. CDR3 bases: TGTGCCAGGAGCAGAGGGGAAGCTTTCTTT. Amino acids: CARSRGEAFF.

This clonotype has just a few counts. The chain is built from TRBV5-1 and TRBJ2-3; 7 bases map to TRBD2. Per the germline V gene, CDR1 is SGHRS and CDR2 is YFSETQ. V gave up 0 bases and J gave up 3 bases; unmatched junction bases: 7. The CDR3 consists of 16 residues. This chain's CDR3 is CASSLDGRGGTDTQYF. CDR3 in DNA: TGCGCCAGCAGCTTGGATGGGAGGGGAGGAACAGATACGCAGTATTTT.

This clonotype has a handful of counts. The rearrangement links TRBV18 to TRBJ2-7; D may be TRBD1 (5 bases). The V gene lost 5 bases and the J gene lost 2 bases, with 13 bases spanning the gap. This CDR3 region has 14 residues. CDR1 KGHSH and CDR2 LQKENI come from the germline V gene. In DNA, the CDR3 is TGTGCCAGCTCAGAAGCCACAGGAACCTACGAGCAGTACTTC. Encoded protein: CASSEATGTYEQYF.

This clonotype appeared once. This chain links TRBV7-2 with TRBJ1-1, with D tentatively TRBD1 (5 bases). CDR3 size: 15 residues. With 7 bases removed from V and 0 bases from J, the gap between germline ends came to 15 bases. The germline V gene has CDR1 SGHTA and CDR2 FQGNSA. The CDR3 reads CASKSGGTVNTEAFF. The CDR3 coding sequence is TGTGCCAGCAAGTCGGGGGGTACGGTGAACACTGAAGCTTTCTTT.

This chain connects TRBV29-1 to TRBJ2-2; 8 nucleotides match TRBD1. The CDR3 spans 15 residues. In germline, CDR1 is SQVTM, CDR2 ANQGSEA. V gave up 6 bases and J gave up 1 base; unmatched junction bases: 7. The DNA of the CDR3 is TGCAGCGTCCTTGGACAGGGAGGGAACACCGGGGAGCTGTTTTTT. Its protein is CSVLGQGGNTGELFF.

This clonotype showed up just a few times. J is TRBJ2-2 and V is TRBV7-6; tentatively, D is TRBD2 (7 bases). The CDR3 covers 15 residues. The V gene lost 4 bases and the J gene lost 4 bases, with 13 bases spanning the gap. Per germline, CDR1 SGHVS and CDR2 FNYEAQ. The CDR3 protein is CASSWGGQTTGELFF. In DNA, the CDR3 is TGTGCCAGCAGCTGGGGGGGGCAGACCACCGGGGAGCTGTTTTTT.

As for this clonotype: One end of the junction is discordant with germline, which a read error may explain. The chain has TRBV7-2 and TRBJ2-1; 7 bases align to TRBD2. This CDR3 region has 16 residues. Germline-derived CDR1 and CDR2 are SGHTA and FQGNSA. CDR3 sequence (DNA): TGTGCCAGCAGCTTGGGTGGGAGGGCCTCCTACCATGAGCAGTTCTTC. Protein sequence: CASSLGGRASYHEQFF.